Below, 26 T cell receptor beta chains from the same sample are listed, as sequenced in a study of vaccination and CD4 T cells after COVID-19. Their antigens remain unidentified. Treatment described: roughly nine-day PBMC culture with coronavirus spike peptide pools or control peptides (ViraFEST assay). Gathering of the CD4+ T cells, from the unexposed donor, took place before the COVID-19 pandemic (2011-2018). The Oncomine TCR Beta short-read assay generated sequence data from the DNA of cultured CD4+ T cells. Using the QIAamp micro DNA kit, genomic DNA was extracted from the CD4+ T cells that had been cultured. MiXCR, applied by TCRdb to the PCR reads, yields one record per CDR3 protein. The sample lists 9,900 or so distinct CDR3 sequences, 35% to 45% occurring once. Sequencing was done on a sample of CD4+ T cells from blood, cultured in vitro. Receptors were obtained from a human donor in good health.

Notes on this clonotype: The missing conserved phenylalanine or tryptophan at the end of this CDR3 makes a read error likely. The J gene is TRBJ2-5, the V gene TRBV7-2; the D is unclear. Germline lookup yields CDR1 SGHTA and CDR2 FQGNSA. V lost 7 bases and J lost 6, with 18 bases in between. The length of the CDR3 is 14 residues. The CDR3 DNA reads TGTGCCAGCACCACCCCCGGACCAGACAAGACCCAGTACCTC. Residues: CASTTPGPDKTQYL.

This clonotype occurred a few times. The V and J genes are TRBV7-8 and TRBJ1-2, with 7 bases that match TRBD1. CDR3 length equals 13 residues. With 5 bases clipped from V and 4 bases from J, the junction kept 4 bases outside the gene matches. Germline V gene sequence: CDR1 SGHVS, CDR2 FQNEAQ. The CDR3: CASSADRVYGYTF. DNA for the CDR3: TGTGCCAGCAGCGCCGACAGGGTCTATGGCTACACCTTC.

This clonotype has more than one count but fewer than ten. V and J are TRBV7-9 and TRBJ1-5; D is unresolved. Germline CDR1 SEHNR, CDR2 FQNEAQ (reference sequence). CDR3 length: 12 amino acids. The V end lost 5 bases, the J end lost 4 bases, and 6 bases lay between the germline ends. The CDR3 protein is CASSRENQPQHF. CDR3 DNA: TGTGCCAGCAGCCGGGAAAATCAGCCCCAGCATTTT.

The chain recombines TRBV21-1 with TRBJ2-5; the table assigns TRBD1, which was not confirmed against the DNA. TRBV21-1 is marked as a pseudogene. This CDR3 comprises 14 residues. CDR3 DNA: TGTGCCAGCAGCGACAGGGACAGCCAAGAGACCCAGTACTTC. This sequence encodes CASSDRDSQETQYF.

In this sample, this clonotype turned up a few times. The chain joins TRBV6-2 or TRBV6-3 to TRBJ2-7; the D is unclear. The CDR3 is 17 residues long. V was clipped by 5 bases and J by 0 bases, with 20 bases between them. Germline assignment: CDR1 MNHEY and CDR2 SVGEGT. The CDR3 nucleotides read TGTGCCAGCAGTAACCTATTCGGGCCTTCGAGCTCCTACGAGCAGTACTTC. Its protein product is CASSNLFGPSSSYEQYF.

This chain joins TRBV7-6 and TRBJ2-2, with 9 bases aligning to TRBD1. This CDR3 has 18 amino acids. The trim removed 5 bases at V and 6 bases at J, leaving 16 bases unmatched. The V gene's germline CDR1 is SGHVS and CDR2 FNYEAQ. CDR3 region: CASSASPWQGQGAGELFF. The CDR3 DNA reads TGTGCCAGCAGCGCGAGCCCTTGGCAGGGACAGGGTGCCGGGGAGCTGTTTTTT.

In this sample, this clonotype turned up a few times. The chain links TRBV27 to TRBJ2-7; tentatively, D is TRBD2 (5 bases). CDR3 length: 14 amino acids. V lost 7 bases, J lost 1 base, and 14 bases lay in between. CDR1 is MNHEY and CDR2 is SMNVEV in the germline V gene (reference sequence). The CDR3 spells CASMGAYPSYEQYF. The CDR3 region has the DNA TGTGCCAGCATGGGAGCGTATCCATCCTACGAGCAGTACTTC.

The chain has TRBV6-1 and TRBJ1-5, with 7 positions matching TRBD1. Germline V gene sequence: CDR1 MNHNS, CDR2 SASEGT. V dropped 4 bases and J dropped 3; count of bases not matched to a gene: 6. The CDR3 is 15 residues long. CDR3 amino acids: CASSASRGDNQPQHF. CDR3 sequence (DNA): TGTGCCAGCAGTGCAAGCAGGGGGGACAATCAGCCCCAGCATTTT.

This clonotype was counted a single time. The rearrangement links TRBV6-5 to TRBJ2-1; D is unclear. Per the germline V gene, CDR1 is MNHEY and CDR2 is SVGAGI. There are 15 residues in the CDR3. V lost 4 bases to trimming and J lost 0 bases, with 10 bases between them. In DNA form, the CDR3 reads TGTGCCAGCAGTTTGACACAAAGCTCCTACAATGAGCAGTTCTTC. The encoded protein is CASSLTQSSYNEQFF.

This clonotype was picked up a small number of times. The chain recombines TRBV6-1 with TRBJ1-2; weak D call: TRBD1 (5 bases). Between the trimmed V and J ends, which lost 8 bases and 2 bases, there was a span of 15 bases. This CDR3 spans 14 amino acids. Germline CDR1 MNHNS, CDR2 SASEGT. CDR3 sequence: CASLMRAGNYGYTF. The CDR3 DNA sequence: TGTGCCAGCTTAATGAGGGCAGGGAACTATGGCTACACCTTC.

This clonotype has just a few counts. The chain uses TRBV7-3 and TRBJ2-1; TRBD2 aligns across 7 bases. Trimming at V came to 5 bases and at J to 7 bases, leaving 14 bases not matched to a gene. The germline CDR1 and CDR2 sequences are SGHTA and FQGTGA. The CDR3 is 16 amino acids. The CDR3 sequence is CASSIGAGPILNEQFF. As DNA, the CDR3 is TGTGCCAGCAGCATAGGAGCGGGACCAATCCTTAATGAGCAGTTCTTC.

A word on this clonotype: One end of the junction fails to match germline, which may point to a read error. The gene calls are TRBV7-2 and TRBJ2-7; TRBD2 agrees at 9 bases. The CDR3 is 15 amino acids. Germline assignment: CDR1 SGHTA and CDR2 FQGNSA. The CDR3 region is CASSSGDGGRAPEDF. In DNA, the CDR3 is TGTGCCAGCAGCTCGGGGGACGGCGGGAGGGCCCCTGAAGACTTC.

The sample holds a few counts of this clonotype. The V gene is TRBV20-1, the J gene TRBJ2-1; TRBD2 might be the D (11 bases). From germline, CDR1 is DFQATT and CDR2 SNEGSKA (reference sequence). V lost 1 base and J 2 bases, leaving 33 bases between the germline ends. CDR3 length: 22 amino acids. In nucleotides, the CDR3 is TGCAGTGCTAGAGGGACAGGGGGAAGGTTGGGGACTAGCGGTTTGGCCTACAATGAGCAGTTCTTC. Amino acid sequence: CSARGTGGRLGTSGLAYNEQFF.

The chain links TRBV19 to TRBJ2-5, with no clear D. Trimming left V 6 bases short and J 0 bases short, with 5 bases between. This CDR3 has 12 amino acids. Germline lookup yields CDR1 LNHDA and CDR2 SQIVND (reference sequence). The CDR3 protein is CASSQDQETQYF. CDR3 nucleotides: TGTGCCAGTAGCCAGGACCAAGAGACCCAGTACTTC.

The CDR3 loop is CASSEAGGSNQPQHF. The CDR3 DNA is TGTGCCAGCAGTGAAGCAGGGGGAAGCAATCAGCCCCAGCATTTT. The genes are TRBV6-1 and TRBJ1-5; a weak D match, TRBD1 (6 bases). The germline V gene has CDR1 MNHNS and CDR2 SASEGT. V was clipped by 0 bases and J by 1 base, with 7 bases between them. The CDR3 length is 15 residues.

This clonotype appeared a few times. V gene TRBV6-1 combines with J gene TRBJ1-6; D gene unclear. The germline CDR1 and CDR2 sequences are MNHNS and SASEGT. With 2 bases removed from V and 4 bases from J, the gap between germline ends came to 0 bases. The CDR3 spans 12 residues. The CDR3 DNA reads TGTGCCAGCAGTGAATATAATTCACCCCTCCACTTT. Its translation: CASSEYNSPLHF.

CDR3 DNA: TGTGCCAGCAGCAACACCGGGACAGGGGCTGGTGAAGCTTTCTTT. It specifies CASSNTGTGAGEAFF. V and J are TRBV7-8 and TRBJ1-1; TRBD1 aligns across 10 bases. V gave up 5 bases and J gave up 7 bases; unmatched junction bases: 10. This CDR3 is 15 amino acids long. Germline V gene sequence: CDR1 SGHVS, CDR2 FQNEAQ.

This clonotype was detected only once. The junction shows a germline mismatch at one end, possibly a read error. The genes are TRBV20-1 and TRBJ1-5; no reliable D call. The CDR3 consists of 13 residues. Germline CDR1 is DFQATT and CDR2 is SNEGSKA (reference sequence). CDR3 nucleotides: TGCAGTGCTCTTGGACTGTCCAATCGGCCCCAGCATTTT. Amino acid sequence: CSALGLSNRPQHF.

This sequence joins TRBV5-1 and TRBJ1-2; D uncertain. CDR1 is SGHRS and CDR2 is YFSETQ in the germline V gene. V was shortened by 4 bases and J by 0 bases, with 7 bases between the two germline ends. The CDR3 is 13 amino acids. DNA for the CDR3: TGCGCCAGCAGCGAGGGTACTAACTATGGCTACACCTTC. Translated, it gives CASSEGTNYGYTF.

The chain combines TRBV28 with TRBJ1-5, with a weak D call TRBD1 (6 bases). Germline-derived CDR1 and CDR2 are MDHEN and SYDVKM. Deletions cut 4 bases from V and 2 bases from J, with 12 bases between. This CDR3 spans 15 amino acids. CDR3 bases: TGTGCCAGCAGTTCCCACAGGGTGCGCAATCAGCCCCAGCATTTT. As protein: CASSSHRVRNQPQHF.

This chain uses TRBV27 with TRBJ2-7; D possibly corresponds to TRBD2 (5 bases). The V gene's germline CDR1 is MNHEY and CDR2 SMNVEV (reference sequence). Deletions cut 8 bases from V and 3 bases from J, with 8 bases between. This CDR3 is built from 11 residues. CDR3 region: CASVRGYEQYF. In DNA form, the CDR3 reads TGTGCCAGCGTACGGGGCTACGAGCAGTACTTC.

A few counts support this clonotype. The gene calls are TRBV20-1 and TRBJ2-7, with 8 bases lining up with TRBD1. This CDR3 is built from 16 residues. The V gene end was trimmed by 6 bases and the J gene end by 3 bases; junction bases not matched to a gene: 16. Germline CDR1 reads DFQATT; CDR2 reads SNEGSKA (reference sequence). The CDR3 DNA reads as TGCAGTGCGATACCTCTAGGAACAGGGGGATACTACGAGCAGTACTTC. It yields the protein CSAIPLGTGGYYEQYF.

The genes are TRBV6-1 and TRBJ1-6; D is unclear. The CDR3 consists of 14 residues. V lost 6 bases and J 5 bases, leaving 11 bases between the germline ends. Germline-derived CDR1 and CDR2 are MNHNS and SASEGT. The DNA for the CDR3 is TGTGCCAGCAGCCCTGTGATCAATAATTCACCCCTCCACTTT. Translating it yields CASSPVINNSPLHF.

The J gene is TRBJ2-1, the V gene TRBV7-3; a possible D gene is TRBD2 (5 bases). The CDR3 is 15 residues long. From germline, CDR1 is SGHTA and CDR2 FQGTGA. V gave up 5 bases and J gave up 5 bases, with 16 bases separating them. The CDR3 sequence: CASSPDYLEDNEQFF. DNA for the CDR3: TGTGCCAGCAGCCCTGACTACCTTGAAGACAATGAGCAGTTCTTC.

The sample holds a few counts of this clonotype. The chain has TRBV6-4 and TRBJ1-2; unclear D gene. The germline V and J ends were trimmed by 8 bases and 6 bases, with 4 bases remaining between them. This CDR3 region has 9 residues. Germline CDR1 and CDR2: MRHNA and SNTAGT. Here the CDR3 DNA reads TGTGCCAGCCTCCATGGCTACACCTTC. Amino acids: CASLHGYTF.

V and J are TRBV28 and TRBJ2-4; D call uncertain. Germline assignment: CDR1 MDHEN and CDR2 SYDVKM. The CDR3 spans 14 residues. V lost 3 bases to trimming and J lost 0 bases, with 6 bases between them. Here the CDR3 reads CASSLVGAKNIQYF. CDR3 nucleotide sequence: TGTGCCAGCAGTTTGGTCGGAGCCAAAAACATTCAGTACTTC.